At least ten counts were recorded for the clone carrying this TCR beta chain. Its antigen is not identified. The entry originates in a study of T cell repertoires in cytomegalovirus infection. Turning to the study itself: Public signatures in TCR beta pointed to CMV infection and matching HLA type.

TCRdb recomputed calls from the reads with MiXCR, one row per CDR3 protein. There are some 800,000 distinct CDR3 sequences in the sample; about 27% occur only once, and about an eighth lies in the top ten. The CDR3 is 14 amino acids. J gave up 9 bases and V 4 bases, and 9 bases lay outside the gene matches. Germline V CDR1 and CDR2: DFQATT, SNEGSKA (reference sequence). The TCR sequence derives from a human donor in good health (CMV status not recorded). Some clones in this sample may be carry-over from other donors' samples. V gene TRBV20-1 combines with J gene TRBJ2-1; 10 bases are a match to TRBD2. Sequenced material: cultured CD8+ T cells from PBMCs, taken from culture after CMV antigen stimulation. The CDR3 loop is CSATLSGGAGEQFF. The CDR3 coding sequence is TGCAGTGCTACCCTGAGCGGGGGGGCCGGTGAGCAGTTCTTC.